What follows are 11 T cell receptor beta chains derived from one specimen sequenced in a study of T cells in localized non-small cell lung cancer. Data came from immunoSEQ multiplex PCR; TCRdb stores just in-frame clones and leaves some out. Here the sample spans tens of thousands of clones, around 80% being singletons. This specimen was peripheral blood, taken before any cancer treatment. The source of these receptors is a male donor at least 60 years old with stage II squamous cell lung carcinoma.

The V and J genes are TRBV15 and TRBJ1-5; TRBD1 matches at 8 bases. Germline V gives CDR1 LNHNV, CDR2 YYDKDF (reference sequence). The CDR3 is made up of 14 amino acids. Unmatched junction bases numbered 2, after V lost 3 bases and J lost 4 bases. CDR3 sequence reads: CATSSTGGNQPQHF. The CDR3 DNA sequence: TGTGCCACCAGCAGTACAGGGGGGAATCAGCCCCAGCATTTT.

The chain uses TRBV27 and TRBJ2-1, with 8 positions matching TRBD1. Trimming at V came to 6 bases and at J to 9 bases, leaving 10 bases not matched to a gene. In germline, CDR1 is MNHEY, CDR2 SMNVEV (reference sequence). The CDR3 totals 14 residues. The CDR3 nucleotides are TGTGCCAGCAGACAGGGGGGTGGAAGAGGTGAGCAGTTCTTC. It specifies CASRQGGGRGEQFF.

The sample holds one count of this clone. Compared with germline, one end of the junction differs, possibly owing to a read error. CDR3 nucleotides: TGTGCCAGCAGCTTTGAACGGGGGCTCGAGGACTTC. Translated, it gives CASSFERGLEDF. The gene calls are TRBV7-9 and TRBJ2-7; D tentatively reads TRBD1 or TRBD2 (6 bases each). CDR3 length: 12 amino acids. Per germline, CDR1 SEHNR and CDR2 FQNEAQ (reference sequence).

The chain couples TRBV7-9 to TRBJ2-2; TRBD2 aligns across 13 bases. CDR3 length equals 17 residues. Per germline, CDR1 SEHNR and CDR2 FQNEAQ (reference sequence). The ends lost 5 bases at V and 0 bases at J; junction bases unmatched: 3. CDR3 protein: CASSLGTSGTNTGELFF. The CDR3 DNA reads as TGTGCCAGCAGCCTTGGGACTAGCGGGACGAACACCGGGGAGCTGTTTTTT. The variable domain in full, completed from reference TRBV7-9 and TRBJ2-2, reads DTGVSQNPRHKITKRGQNVTFRCDPISEHNRLYWYRQTLGQGPEFLTYFQNEAQLEKSRLLSDRFSAERPKGSFSTLEIQRTEQGDSAMYLCASSLGTSGTNTGELFFGEGSRLTVL.

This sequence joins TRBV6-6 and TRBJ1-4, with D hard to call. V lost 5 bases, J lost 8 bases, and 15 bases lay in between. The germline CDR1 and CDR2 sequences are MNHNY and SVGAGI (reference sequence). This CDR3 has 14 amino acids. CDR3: CASSDPKVGEKLFF. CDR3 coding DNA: TGTGCCAGCAGTGATCCTAAGGTGGGAGAAAAACTGTTTTTT.

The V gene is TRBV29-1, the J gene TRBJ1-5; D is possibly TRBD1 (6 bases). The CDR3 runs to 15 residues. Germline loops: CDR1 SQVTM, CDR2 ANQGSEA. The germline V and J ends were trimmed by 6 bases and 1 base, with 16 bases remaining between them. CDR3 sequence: CSVGGGQGSNQPQHF. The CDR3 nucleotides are TGCAGCGTCGGTGGAGGGCAGGGGAGCAATCAGCCCCAGCATTTT.

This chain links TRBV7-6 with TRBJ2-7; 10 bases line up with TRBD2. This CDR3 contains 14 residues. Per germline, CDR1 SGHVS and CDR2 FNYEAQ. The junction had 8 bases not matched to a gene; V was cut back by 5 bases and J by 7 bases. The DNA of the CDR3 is TGTGCCAGCAGCCATAGCGGGGGGAGAGGAGAGCAGTACTTC. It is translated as CASSHSGGRGEQYF.

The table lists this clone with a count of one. This CDR3 is CASSLPPGELFF. The CDR3, as DNA: TGTGCCAGCTCACTCCCGCCCGGGGAGCTGTTTTTT. This rearrangement joins TRBV18 to TRBJ2-2; D unresolved. Germline CDR1 is KGHSH and CDR2 is LQKENI. Trimming stripped 4 bases from V and 6 bases from J, with 6 bases between. The CDR3 is 12 amino acids.

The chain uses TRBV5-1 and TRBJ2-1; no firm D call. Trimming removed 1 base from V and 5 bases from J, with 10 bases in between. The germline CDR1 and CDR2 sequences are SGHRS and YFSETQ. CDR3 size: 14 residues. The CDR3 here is CASSLIGYDNEQFF. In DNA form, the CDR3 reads TGCGCCAGCAGCTTGATCGGTTACGACAATGAGCAGTTCTTC.

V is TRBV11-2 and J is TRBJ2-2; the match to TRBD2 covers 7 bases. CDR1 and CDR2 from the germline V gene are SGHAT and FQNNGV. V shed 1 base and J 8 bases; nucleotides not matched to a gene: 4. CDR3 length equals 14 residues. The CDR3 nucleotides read TGTGCCAGCAGCTTAGGTCGGACTAGTGGGGAGCTGTTTTTT. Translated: CASSLGRTSGELFF.

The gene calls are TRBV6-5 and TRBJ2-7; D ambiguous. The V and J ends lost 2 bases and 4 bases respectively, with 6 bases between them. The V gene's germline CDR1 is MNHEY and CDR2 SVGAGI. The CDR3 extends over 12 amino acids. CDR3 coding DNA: TGTGCCAGCAGTTACAACCCATACGAGCAGTACTTC. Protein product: CASSYNPYEQYF.